Listed below are T cell receptor beta chains from one sample, sequenced in a study of CD8 T cell repertoires and HIV-1 epitope variants. Antigen specificity for these receptors is unknown. Using immunoSEQ multiplex PCR, the repertoire was profiled, and TCRdb retains in-frame clones only, with some absent. The table lists roughly 5,000 clones, around 66% of them singletons. What was sequenced was cultured CD8+ T cells derived from PBMCs. All receptors come from a male donor with HIV. Both conserved end residues are part of each CDR3. Each record gives: J gene, clone size, D gene, V gene, CDR3 protein, CDR3 DNA. A D gene is named only where the DNA matches it firmly. Only part of the rows carry a size: once, few, many, or a class if the clone is expanded.

J gene: TRBJ2-1
clone size: .
D gene: .
V gene: TRBV9
CDR3 protein: CASSPGSSYNEQFF
CDR3 DNA: TGTGCCAGCAGCCCTGGGAGCTCCTACAATGAGCAGTTCTTC

J gene: TRBJ1-2
clone size: .
D gene: .
V gene: TRBV10-3
CDR3 protein: CAISPQLGEGVNGYTF
CDR3 DNA: TGTGCCATCAGTCCTCAACTCGGAGAGGGGGTAAATGGCTACACCTTC

J gene: TRBJ2-3
clone size: .
D gene: TRBD2
V gene: TRBV2
CDR3 protein: CASSEDLASGRTQYF
CDR3 DNA: TGTGCCAGCAGTGAAGACCTGGCTAGCGGCCGTACGCAGTATTTT

J gene: TRBJ2-1
clone size: .
D gene: TRBD1
V gene: TRBV7-6
CDR3 protein: CASSFGTGLKNLYNEQFF
CDR3 DNA: TGTGCCAGCAGCTTTGGGACAGGCCTTAAAAACCTTTACAATGAGCAGTTCTTC

J gene: TRBJ1-1
clone size: .
D gene: TRBD1
V gene: TRBV7-9
CDR3 protein: CASSLSRVGQGVANTEAFF
CDR3 DNA: TGTGCCAGCAGCTTATCCCGAGTGGGACAGGGGGTTGCGAACACTGAAGCTTTCTTT

J gene: TRBJ2-1
clone size: .
D gene: TRBD1
V gene: TRBV19
CDR3 protein: CASSGTGILDEQFF
CDR3 DNA: TGTGCCAGTAGCGGGACAGGGATTTTGGATGAGCAGTTCTTC

J gene: TRBJ1-1
clone size: .
D gene: TRBD1
V gene: TRBV5-4
CDR3 protein: CASSLVQGGSPTEAFF
CDR3 DNA: TGTGCCAGCAGCCTGGTTCAGGGGGGGAGTCCGACTGAAGCTTTCTTT

J gene: TRBJ1-5
clone size: medium-sized
D gene: .
V gene: TRBV5-4
CDR3 protein: CASSFSGSNQPQHF
CDR3 DNA: TGTGCCAGCAGCTTTTCGGGTAGCAATCAGCCCCAGCATTTT

J gene: TRBJ1-2
clone size: .
D gene: .
V gene: TRBV6-5
CDR3 protein: CASSYGPTSGDYGYTF
CDR3 DNA: TGTGCCAGCAGTTACGGACCGACTAGCGGGGACTATGGCTACACCTTC

J gene: TRBJ2-5
clone size: .
D gene: TRBD2
V gene: TRBV19
CDR3 protein: CASSRGGYQETQYF
CDR3 DNA: TGTGCCAGTAGCCGGGGGGGATATCAAGAGACCCAGTACTTC

J gene: TRBJ2-7
clone size: .
D gene: .
V gene: TRBV7-3
CDR3 protein: CASSPDYNNEQYF
CDR3 DNA: TGTGCCAGCAGTCCGGACTATAATAACGAGCAGTACTTC